This T cell receptor beta chain was captured in a study of regulatory T cells in long-lasting Graves disease. Researchers made TCR beta libraries by using iRepertoire HTBI primers and running Arm-PCR on CDR3 regions. TCRdb re-derived calls from the multiplex PCR reads in MiXCR, one entry per CDR3 protein. There are hundreds of thousands of distinct CDR3 sequences in the sample; roughly 14% occur only once, and roughly a tenth lies in the top ten. The CDR3 is made up of 13 amino acids. Trimming stripped 6 bases from V and 5 bases from J, with 16 bases between. Looked up from germline, CDR1 is DFQATT and CDR2 is SNEGSKA (reference sequence). In its sample, this clonotype was seen many times. The antigen is not known. Time point meaning: newly diagnosed GD, antithyroid drugs for less than 3 months. The TCR library used RNA extracted from PBMCs. Findings and limits, study-wide: Persistent-disease Graves' patients showed less TCR diversity than new cases.

This same sample was also part of a study on T cells in Graves' hyperthyroidism and ophthalmopathy. As reported in that work: The hyperthyroidism was newly diagnosed and had lasted under 2 months; the patients were aged 18 to 65. The HTBI primer set drove a first-round RT-PCR of the TCR CDR3. Before onset, by a median of approximately 5.9 months, the model predicted ophthalmopathy.

The source material was peripheral blood mononuclear cells (PBMCs), sampled at new diagnosis, from a patient treated with antithyroid drugs. The chain carries TRBV20-1 and TRBJ1-1; D remains ambiguous. The sequence came from a man in his thirties or forties with Graves disease. CDR3 sequence: CSAPIQEVTEAFF. The CDR3 DNA reads TGCAGTGCCCCAATCCAAGAGGTGACTGAAGCTTTCTTT.